The 29 T cell receptor beta chains presented below share a single source sample, sequenced in a study of blood T cells in healthy people across ages. It was with a sample-barcoded 5' primer and a J-beta primer mix that a second PCR of about 7 to 12 cycles was run. MiXCR, run by TCRdb on the 5' RACE reads, gives a single entry per CDR3 protein. This sample has about 1.4 million distinct CDR3 sequences, with 55% to 75% found just once. Sequencing used blood. The receptors stem from a young man in good health.

This chain links TRBV7-9 with TRBJ1-4, with a weak D call TRBD1 (5 bases). The CDR3 is 18 amino acids. Germline V gene data show CDR1 as SEHNR and CDR2 as FQNEAQ (reference sequence). V lost 1 base and J 7 bases, leaving 22 bases between the germline ends. CDR3 nucleotide sequence: TGTGCCAGCAGCTTAGACCCCGGGGGGGTCGAGGGAGCTGAAAAACTGTTTTTT. Translated: CASSLDPGGVEGAEKLFF.

The chain carries TRBV6-1 and TRBJ1-5; the match to TRBD1 covers 8 bases. This CDR3 spans 15 amino acids. Germline CDR1 and CDR2: MNHNS and SASEGT. J lost 6 bases, V lost 5 bases, and 9 bases had no gene match. The CDR3 sequence: CASSIDRGIIQPQHF. In nucleotides, the CDR3 is TGTGCCAGCAGTATAGACAGGGGTATTATTCAGCCCCAGCATTTT.

The V call is TRBV7-2, the J call TRBJ2-6; no reliable D call. Germline V gene data show CDR1 as SGHTA and CDR2 as FQGNSA. Trimming shortened V by 3 bases and J by 3 bases, and 9 bases separated the two germline ends. The CDR3 is made up of 15 amino acids. DNA for the CDR3: TGTGCCAGCAGCTTGTCTATACGTGGGGCCAACGTCCTGACTTTC. Encoded protein: CASSLSIRGANVLTF.

As concerns this clonotype: One end of the junction varies from germline; a read error may be responsible. This chain connects TRBV18 to TRBJ1-5; a possible D gene is TRBD1 (6 bases). This CDR3 comprises 14 residues. Germline V gene lookup returns CDR1 KGHSH and CDR2 LQKENI. The DNA for the CDR3 is TGTACCAGCTCACGGGGGGCTAATGACCAGCCCCAGCATTTT. It encodes CTSSRGANDQPQHF.

The genes are TRBV7-6 and TRBJ2-1, with 7 nucleotides matching TRBD2. This CDR3 is built from 15 residues. Unmatched junction bases numbered 4, after V lost 3 bases and J lost 2 bases. Germline CDR1 SGHVS, CDR2 FNYEAQ. CDR3 DNA sequence: TGTGCCAGCAGCTTGGGCGGGAGCGCCTACAATGAGCAGTTCTTC. Translation: CASSLGGSAYNEQFF.

This clonotype showed up many times. The chain carries TRBV12-3 or TRBV12-4 and TRBJ2-6; D is undetermined. CDR3 size: 15 residues. With 0 bases removed from V and 2 bases from J, the gap between germline ends came to 5 bases. The CDR3 DNA follows: TGTGCCAGCAGTTTAGCAGGGACTGGGGCCAACGTCCTGACTTTC. Its protein product is CASSLAGTGANVLTF.

The chain carries TRBV3-1 and TRBJ1-5; D is uncertain. The germline V and J ends were trimmed by 0 bases and 6 bases, with 9 bases remaining between them. There are 14 residues in the CDR3. The germline V gene has CDR1 LGHDT and CDR2 YNNKEL (reference sequence). The DNA for the CDR3 is TGTGCCAGCAGCCAAGATTCGGCAGCTCAGCCCCAGCATTTT. This encodes CASSQDSAAQPQHF.

The J gene is TRBJ2-4, the V gene TRBV29-1; D not resolved. Trimming took 2 bases from V and 0 from J, leaving 8 bases between them. The length of the CDR3 is 14 residues. Germline V gives CDR1 SQVTM, CDR2 ANQGSEA. The CDR3 spells CSVEISGAKNIQYF. In DNA, the CDR3 is TGCAGCGTTGAAATATCGGGAGCCAAAAACATTCAGTACTTC.

The V gene is TRBV4-2, the J gene TRBJ2-3, with unresolved D. Germline loops: CDR1 LGHNA, CDR2 YNFKEQ. The CDR3 runs 15 residues. The ends were cut back, 0 bases at V and 6 bases at J, with 13 bases in the middle. This CDR3 is CASSQDPETLDTQYF. CDR3 DNA: TGTGCCAGCAGCCAAGACCCCGAAACTTTGGATACGCAGTATTTT.

J is TRBJ2-1 and V is TRBV28, with no clear D. This CDR3 is 14 amino acids long. Germline V CDR1 and CDR2: MDHEN, SYDVKM. This chain's CDR3 is CASWGKQVYNEQFF. DNA of the CDR3: TGTGCGAGCTGGGGAAAGCAGGTTTACAATGAGCAGTTCTTC.

The chain employs TRBV7-9 and TRBJ2-5; no reliable D call. Germline CDR1 reads SEHNR; CDR2 reads FQNEAQ (reference sequence). V lost 5 bases to trimming and J lost 2 bases, with 21 bases between them. The CDR3 contains 17 residues. CDR3 coding DNA: TGTGCCAGCAGCAACTTGAACGCAACCTCTTCACAAGAGACCCAGTACTTC. This translates into CASSNLNATSSQETQYF.

The chain has TRBV9 and TRBJ2-2, with D unclear. The CDR3 contains 15 residues. V gave up 0 bases and J gave up 4 bases, with 10 bases separating them. The V gene's germline CDR1 is SGDLS and CDR2 YYNGEE. CDR3 coding DNA: TGTGCCAGCAGCGTAGCTACGGGTCCCACCGGGGAGCTGTTTTTT. Protein sequence: CASSVATGPTGELFF.

This chain uses TRBV7-9 with TRBJ1-4; 7 bases fit TRBD1. This CDR3 spans 15 amino acids. CDR1 SEHNR and CDR2 FQNEAQ come from the germline V gene (reference sequence). V lost 3 bases to trimming and J lost 3 bases; unmatched junction nucleotides: 4. This CDR3 is CASSFRQGANEKLFF. The CDR3 coding sequence is TGTGCCAGCAGCTTTCGACAGGGTGCTAATGAAAAACTGTTTTTT.

The chain is built from TRBV25-1 and TRBJ1-5; no reliable D call. CDR3 size: 12 residues. The V and J ends lost 7 bases and 12 bases respectively, with 16 bases between them. Germline V gene lookup returns CDR1 MGHDK and CDR2 SYGVNS. The CDR3 reads CASTLAAEFQHF. The CDR3 nucleotides are TGTGCCAGCACGCTGGCCGCGGAGTTCCAGCATTTT.

This clonotype was seen a single time. The junction departs from germline at one end; a sequencing error may be responsible. The chain combines TRBV11-1 with TRBJ1-2; maybe TRBD1 (6 bases). This CDR3 is 13 amino acids long. Germline CDR1 SGHAT, CDR2 FQDESV (reference sequence). The CDR3 sequence is CASNLGGVYGYTF. Written as DNA, the CDR3 is TGTGCCAGCAACTTAGGGGGTGTCTATGGCTACACCTTC.

This clonotype was picked up a small number of times. V gene TRBV10-3 combines with J gene TRBJ1-1; D is unresolved. Looked up from germline, CDR1 is ENHRY and CDR2 is SYGVKD. This CDR3 is 14 amino acids long. V gave up 0 bases and J gave up 5 bases, with 10 bases separating them. CDR3 region: CAISESPQSTEAFF. CDR3 DNA sequence: TGTGCCATCAGTGAGTCCCCGCAGAGTACTGAAGCTTTCTTT.

This clonotype was found a few times. J is TRBJ2-7 and V is TRBV5-1; 8 bases are shared with TRBD2. CDR1 is SGHRS, CDR2 YFSETQ, per germline. V shed 0 bases, J shed 3 bases, and the junction held 5 bases outside the gene matches. There are 15 residues in the CDR3. The CDR3 DNA reads as TGCGCCAGCAGCTTGGGCAGTACTAGCGGCTACGAGCAGTACTTC. Its protein is CASSLGSTSGYEQYF.

The J gene is TRBJ2-7, the V gene TRBV4-1, with 7 bases aligning to TRBD2. The CDR3 extends over 16 amino acids. CDR1 and CDR2 from the germline V gene are MGHRA and YSYEKL. Losses at the gene ends were 0 bases for V and 2 bases for J; bases not matched to a gene: 7. CDR3 DNA: TGCGCCAGCAGCCAAGAAGCGGGGCTTACACCCTACGAGCAGTACTTC. Protein sequence: CASSQEAGLTPYEQYF.

This clonotype appeared once. The CDR3 DNA reads as TGTGCCAGCAGCGAGGACTTAGCGGGAGAGCGATATACGCAGTATTTT. As protein: CASSEDLAGERYTQYF. This chain uses TRBV7-8 with TRBJ2-3; TRBD2 matches at 9 bases. Germline V gives CDR1 SGHVS, CDR2 FQNEAQ. The ends lost 5 bases at V and 7 bases at J; junction bases unmatched: 13. The CDR3 has 16 residues.

This clonotype appeared a few times. This chain joins TRBV29-1 and TRBJ2-5, with a weak D call TRBD1 (6 bases). Germline V gives CDR1 SQVTM, CDR2 ANQGSEA. This CDR3 has 13 residues. V shed 3 bases and J shed 3 bases, with 11 bases lying between them. For the CDR3, the DNA is TGCAGCGTTGAGACCGGACAGAAAGAGACCCAGTACTTC. Its translation: CSVETGQKETQYF.

The V call is TRBV11-2, the J call TRBJ1-1; D might be TRBD1 (5 bases). CDR1 is SGHAT, CDR2 FQNNGV, per germline. This CDR3 region has 15 residues. Trimming shortened V by 5 bases and J by 1 base, and 14 bases separated the two germline ends. The CDR3, as DNA: TGTGCCAGCAGCCCGCCAGGGTCAGGGAACACTGAAGCTTTCTTT. Its translation: CASSPPGSGNTEAFF.

The V call is TRBV7-2, the J call TRBJ2-7, with D maybe TRBD2 (5 bases). Trimming left V 5 bases short and J 5 bases short, with 19 bases between. Germline lookup yields CDR1 SGHTA and CDR2 FQGNSA. This CDR3 region has 15 residues. The CDR3 DNA reads TGTGCCAGCAGCCCCATGGGGAGTCAGATACACGAGCAGTACTTC. Its protein is CASSPMGSQIHEQYF.

The table lists this clonotype with a count of one. The chain uses TRBV7-2 and TRBJ2-7, with 8 bases lining up with TRBD1. Germline V gives CDR1 SGHTA, CDR2 FQGNSA. The CDR3 loop spans 16 amino acids. V dropped 5 bases and J dropped 7; count of bases not matched to a gene: 16. The CDR3 nucleotides are TGTGCCAGCAGCCCTTTGGGACAGGAGATATACAATGAGCAGTACTTC. Amino acid sequence: CASSPLGQEIYNEQYF.

The rearrangement links TRBV5-1 to TRBJ1-2; 8 positions match TRBD1. Germline trimming cut 0 bases from V and 7 bases from J; bases unmatched to any gene: 5. The CDR3 runs to 14 residues. In germline, CDR1 is SGHRS, CDR2 YFSETQ. CDR3 in DNA: TGCGCCAGCAGCTTGGATCAGGGGGCGATTGGCTACACCTTC. It encodes CASSLDQGAIGYTF.

This clonotype was recorded a few times. V gene TRBV12-3 or TRBV12-4 combines with J gene TRBJ2-1; 8 bases match TRBD1. This CDR3 spans 15 amino acids. Trimming removed 7 bases from V and 0 bases from J; junction bases left unmatched: 5. The CDR3 region has the DNA TGTGCCAGCACCCGAACAGGGGGCTCCTACAATGAGCAGTTCTTC. Translating it yields CASTRTGGSYNEQFF.

This chain links TRBV4-1 with TRBJ2-7; perhaps D is TRBD1 or TRBD2 (6 bases each). There are 15 residues in the CDR3. Germline loops: CDR1 MGHRA, CDR2 YSYEKL. Deletions cut 1 base from V and 4 bases from J, with 14 bases between. CDR3 in amino acids: CASSQVEGGSYEQYF. CDR3 coding DNA: TGCGCCAGCAGCCAAGTGGAGGGGGGATCGTACGAGCAGTACTTC.

This clonotype was detected only once. This chain uses TRBV4-1 with TRBJ1-1; D ambiguous. V was trimmed by 5 bases and J by 11 bases, leaving 12 bases between them. Germline V lookup: CDR1 MGHRA, CDR2 YSYEKL. The CDR3 loop spans 11 amino acids. CDR3: CASSNALGAFF. CDR3 DNA sequence: TGCGCCAGCAGCAACGCGCTAGGTGCTTTCTTT.

This clonotype was seen more than once but under ten times. The chain couples TRBV28 to TRBJ2-7; 7 bases line up with TRBD1. This CDR3 contains 14 residues. Per the germline V gene, CDR1 is MDHEN and CDR2 is SYDVKM. V shed 6 bases, J shed 0 bases, and the junction held 5 bases outside the gene matches. CDR3 amino acids: CASRETGSSYEQYF. CDR3 nucleotide sequence: TGTGCCAGCAGGGAGACAGGGTCCTCCTACGAGCAGTACTTC. The full variable domain, in which reference TRBV28 and TRBJ2-7 provide the parts outside the CDR3, is DVKVTQSSRYLVKRTGEKVFLECVQDMDHENMFWYRQDPGLGLRLIYFSYDVKMKEKGDIPEGYSVSREKKERFSLILESASTNQTSMYLCASRETGSSYEQYFGPGTRLTVT.

The J gene is TRBJ2-5, the V gene TRBV7-6, with D possibly TRBD1 on 6 matching bases. The ends were cut back, 2 bases at V and 1 base at J, with 14 bases in the middle. Per the germline V gene, CDR1 is SGHVS and CDR2 is FNYEAQ. This CDR3 has 16 residues. The CDR3 sequence is CASSLTDRKAQETQYF. DNA of the CDR3: TGTGCCAGCAGCTTAACGGACAGAAAAGCCCAAGAGACCCAGTACTTC.